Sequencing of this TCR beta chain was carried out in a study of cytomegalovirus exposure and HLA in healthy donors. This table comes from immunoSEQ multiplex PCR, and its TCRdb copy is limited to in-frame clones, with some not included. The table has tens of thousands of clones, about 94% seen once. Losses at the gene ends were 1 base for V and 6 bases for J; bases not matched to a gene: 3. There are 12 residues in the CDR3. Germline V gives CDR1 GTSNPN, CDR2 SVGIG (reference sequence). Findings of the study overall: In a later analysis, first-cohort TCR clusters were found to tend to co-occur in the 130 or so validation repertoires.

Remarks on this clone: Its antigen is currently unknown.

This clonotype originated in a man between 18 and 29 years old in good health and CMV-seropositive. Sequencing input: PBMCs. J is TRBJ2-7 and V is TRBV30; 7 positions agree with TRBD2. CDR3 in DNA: TGTGCCTGGAGTGGGGGGGGTAGCGAGCAGTACTTC. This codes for CAWSGGGSEQYF.